The TCR beta chain described here comes from a study of cytomegalovirus exposure and HLA in healthy donors. Study details: An analysis done earlier identified more than 100 million unique TCR beta sequences from 150 million to 200 million T cells. Unique TCRs numbering some 93 million, obtained from HLA-typed donors, made up an early data release. The study, taken as a whole, reports: CMV serostatus alone was available as immune exposure information. A few chains linked to CMV were shown in vitro to be specific for CMV antigens.

The CDR3 contains 15 residues. The junction had 6 bases not matched to a gene; V was cut back by 3 bases and J by 4 bases. The germline V gene has CDR1 ENHRY and CDR2 SYGVKD. As to this clone: What it recognizes is unknown.

The PCR contained 60 Vbeta and 13 Jbeta primers. Sequenced by immunoSEQ multiplex PCR; TCRdb stores in-frame clones only, minus some. The table has roughly 150,000 clones, 82% seen once. The sequence came from a girl aged 2 to 9 in good health and CMV-seropositive. The sample taken for sequencing was PBMCs. V and J are TRBV10-3 and TRBJ2-7, with TRBD2 identical over 10 bases. CDR3 DNA sequence: TGTGCCATCAGTGAACTAGCGGGGTTGGGTTACGAGCAGTACTTC. Translating it yields CAISELAGLGYEQYF.